Presented here are 3 T cell receptor beta chains from one specimen sequenced in a study of cytomegalovirus exposure and HLA in healthy donors. PCR primers comprised 60 Vbeta and 13 Jbeta primers. Assay used: immunoSEQ multiplex PCR; TCRdb lists only in-frame clones, some missing. The listing records about 67,000 clones. Material: PBMCs. The receptors here all came from a woman between 40 and 55 years old in good health and CMV-seropositive.

The chain links TRBV7-2 to TRBJ2-1; D is unclear. With 6 bases removed from V and 3 bases from J, the gap between germline ends came to 9 bases. Per the germline V gene, CDR1 is SGHTA and CDR2 is FQGNSA. CDR3 length equals 13 residues. CDR3 amino acids: CASRAEVYNEQFF. CDR3 sequence (DNA): TGTGCCAGCAGGGCCGAAGTCTACAATGAGCAGTTCTTC. The full variable domain, completed using reference TRBV7-2 and TRBJ2-1, is GAGVSQSPSNKVTEKGKDVELRCDPISGHTALYWYRQSLGQGLEFLIYFQGNSAPDKSGLPSDRFSAERTGGSVSTLTIQRTQQEDSAVYLCASRAEVYNEQFFGPGTRLTVL.

This rearrangement joins TRBV28 to TRBJ1-2, with TRBD1 matching 7 bases. The CDR3 is 14 amino acids. V dropped 5 bases and J dropped 4; count of bases not matched to a gene: 7. Germline V gene sequence: CDR1 MDHEN, CDR2 SYDVKM. The CDR3 nucleotides are TGTGCCAGCAGTCTCGGGACAGTTCTCTATGGCTACACCTTC. Encoded protein: CASSLGTVLYGYTF.

The V call is TRBV7-2, the J call TRBJ1-2; no definite D call. The germline V gene has CDR1 SGHTA and CDR2 FQGNSA. V was trimmed by 11 bases and J by 5 bases, leaving 18 bases between them. This CDR3 contains 13 residues. The CDR3 DNA follows: TGTGCCTCCACCCCGCGGTCGGCGTATGGCTACACCTTC. Its protein is CASTPRSAYGYTF.